This T cell receptor (beta chain) is from a study of T cells in Graves' hyperthyroidism and ophthalmopathy. Findings of the study overall: Clonotypes that were expanded in thyroid above 0.001 mostly appeared in blood too. From stable hyperthyroidism, ophthalmopathy was separated by a 13 V-J model.

A few counts support this clonotype. The antigen is undetermined. It was RNA transcripts that yielded the amplified TCR beta CDR3 regions. The primer set for the first-round RT-PCR of the TCR CDR3 was HTBI. One entry per CDR3 protein, called by TCRdb with MiXCR from the multiplex PCR reads. The top ten hold about 20% of the sample, which has approximately 530,000 distinct CDR3 sequences, 16% seen once. Patients aged 18 to 65 had newly diagnosed hyperthyroidism lasting under 2 months. Diagnoses rested on clinical symptoms, serum thyroxine and TRAb, thyroid ultrasound and orbital computed tomography. Sequenced material: blood. The TCR comes from a woman between 18 and 30 years old with Graves' hyperthyroidism.

The CDR3 loop reads CASSLVHKEGPNTEAFF. In DNA form, the CDR3 reads TGTGCCAGCAGCTTAGTTCATAAAGAAGGGCCGAACACTGAAGCTTTCTTT. This chain uses TRBV7-2 with TRBJ1-1; D gene uncertain. The germline gives CDR1 SGHTA, CDR2 FQGNSA. The germline V and J ends were trimmed by 1 base and 1 base, with 16 bases remaining between them. This CDR3 spans 17 amino acids.